The source of this TCR beta chain is a study of blood T cell repertoires in COVID-19. Study background: In each case, the material was cDNA or gDNA derived from T cells, B-cell-depleted T cells, or PBMCs.

The trim removed 4 bases at V and 1 base at J, leaving 4 bases unmatched. Germline lookup yields CDR1 MNHEY and CDR2 SVGEGT. This CDR3 region has 15 residues. Participants came from some 23 US areas, aged about 18 to 89 years. Grouping used clinical history reported by participants in a survey and questionnaire. Study processing details: For nucleated cells, counts were estimated from reference gene primer amplification. Sequencing used immunoSEQ multiplex PCR; TCRdb keeps in-frame clones, though not all of them. That table gives V, J and clone size, and the DNA gave D and trimming. Among about 300,000 clones listed, 75% to 90% were seen once.

This chain joins TRBV6-2 or TRBV6-3 and TRBJ2-7, with 10 nucleotides matching TRBD2. The source of this sequence is a woman aged 25 to 45 who had been exposed to COVID-19. The specimen was PBMCs or T cells enriched from blood (not recorded which). Here the CDR3 DNA reads TGTGCCAGCAGTTCTCGGACTAGCGGTTCCTACGAGCAGTACTTC. Translating gives CASSSRTSGSYEQYF.